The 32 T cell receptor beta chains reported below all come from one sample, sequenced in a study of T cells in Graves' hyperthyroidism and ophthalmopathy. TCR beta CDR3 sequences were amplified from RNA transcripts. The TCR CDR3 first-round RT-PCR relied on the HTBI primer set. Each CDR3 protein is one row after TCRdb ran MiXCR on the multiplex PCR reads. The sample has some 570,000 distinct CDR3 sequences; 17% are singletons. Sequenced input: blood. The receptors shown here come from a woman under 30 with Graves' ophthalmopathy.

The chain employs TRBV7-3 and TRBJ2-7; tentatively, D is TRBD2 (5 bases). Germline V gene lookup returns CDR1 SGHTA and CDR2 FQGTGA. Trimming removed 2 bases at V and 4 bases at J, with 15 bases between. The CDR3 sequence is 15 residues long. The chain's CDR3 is CASSLERLGRYEQYF. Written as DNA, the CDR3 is TGTGCCAGCAGCTTAGAGCGGCTTGGCAGGTACGAGCAGTACTTC.

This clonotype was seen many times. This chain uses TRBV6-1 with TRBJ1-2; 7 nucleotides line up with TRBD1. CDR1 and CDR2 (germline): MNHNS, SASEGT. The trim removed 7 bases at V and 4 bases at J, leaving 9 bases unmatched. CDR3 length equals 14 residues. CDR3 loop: CASIGDRAGYGYTF. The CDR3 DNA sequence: TGTGCCAGCATAGGCGACAGGGCGGGCTATGGCTACACCTTC.

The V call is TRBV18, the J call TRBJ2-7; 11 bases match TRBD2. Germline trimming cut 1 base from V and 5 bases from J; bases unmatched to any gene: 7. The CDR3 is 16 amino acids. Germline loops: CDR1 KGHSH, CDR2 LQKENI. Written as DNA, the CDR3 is TGTGCCAGCTCACCACGGGTAGCGGGAGGGCTCGACGAGCAGTACTTC. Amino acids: CASSPRVAGGLDEQYF.

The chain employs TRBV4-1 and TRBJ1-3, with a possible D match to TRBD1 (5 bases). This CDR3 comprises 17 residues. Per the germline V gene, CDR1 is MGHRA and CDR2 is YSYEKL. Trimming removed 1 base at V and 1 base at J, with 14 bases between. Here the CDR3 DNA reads TGCGCCAGCAGCCAAGTAGAGGCAGGGAGGTCTGGAAACACCATATATTTT. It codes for CASSQVEAGRSGNTIYF.

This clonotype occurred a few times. CDR3 nucleotide sequence: TGTGCCTGGAGATCGGGACTAGATAGGTACAATGAGCAGTTCTTC. Residues: CAWRSGLDRYNEQFF. The V gene is TRBV30, the J gene TRBJ2-1; 8 positions agree with TRBD2. V was clipped by 3 bases and J by 4 bases; unmatched bases: 8. CDR1 and CDR2 from the germline V gene are GTSNPN and SVGIG (reference sequence). The CDR3 is made up of 15 amino acids.

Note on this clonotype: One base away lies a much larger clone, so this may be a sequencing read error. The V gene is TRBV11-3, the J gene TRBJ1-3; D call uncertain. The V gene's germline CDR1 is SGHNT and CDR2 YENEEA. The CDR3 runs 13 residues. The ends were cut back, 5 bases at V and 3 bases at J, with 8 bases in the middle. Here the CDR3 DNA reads TGTGCCAGCAGCAAGGACGGTGGAAACACCATATATTTT. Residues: CASSKDGGNTIYF.

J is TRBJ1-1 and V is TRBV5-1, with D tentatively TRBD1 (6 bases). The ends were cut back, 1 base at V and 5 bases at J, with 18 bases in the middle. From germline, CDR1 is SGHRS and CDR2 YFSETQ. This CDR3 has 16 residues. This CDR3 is CASSLSGGQGQTEAFF. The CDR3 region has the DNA TGCGCCAGCAGCTTGTCCGGGGGGCAGGGGCAGACTGAAGCTTTCTTT.

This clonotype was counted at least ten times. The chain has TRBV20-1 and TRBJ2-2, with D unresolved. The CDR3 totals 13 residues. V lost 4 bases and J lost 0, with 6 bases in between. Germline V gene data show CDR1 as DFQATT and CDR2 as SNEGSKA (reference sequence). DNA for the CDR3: TGCAGTGCTAAACGATCGAACACCGGGGAGCTGTTTTTT. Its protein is CSAKRSNTGELFF.

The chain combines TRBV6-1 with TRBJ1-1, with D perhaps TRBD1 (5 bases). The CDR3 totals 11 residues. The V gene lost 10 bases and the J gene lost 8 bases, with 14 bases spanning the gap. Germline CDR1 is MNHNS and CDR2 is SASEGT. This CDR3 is CATWRGKEAFF. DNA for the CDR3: TGTGCCACCTGGAGGGGAAAAGAAGCTTTCTTT.

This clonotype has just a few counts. The CDR3 is CASSPRLAGGNTGELFF. CDR3 DNA: TGTGCCAGCTCACCGCGACTAGCGGGAGGGAACACCGGGGAGCTGTTTTTT. The chain is built from TRBV18 and TRBJ2-2, with 13 nucleotides matching TRBD2. V lost 3 bases and J lost 1; bases outside the gene matches: 2. The V gene's germline CDR1 is KGHSH and CDR2 LQKENI. This CDR3 is built from 17 residues.

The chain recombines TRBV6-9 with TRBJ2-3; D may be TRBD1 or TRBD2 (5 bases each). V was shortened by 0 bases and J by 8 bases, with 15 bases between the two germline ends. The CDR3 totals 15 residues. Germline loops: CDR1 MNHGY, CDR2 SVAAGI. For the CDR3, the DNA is TGTGCCAGCAGTTATTCGGACTCGGGGCTGGGTACGCAGTATTTT. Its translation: CASSYSDSGLGTQYF.

The DNA for the CDR3 is TGTGCCAGCAGCTTAGAGGCGCTAGCGGGAGGGCCCGCAGATACGCAGTATTTT. It translates to CASSLEALAGGPADTQYF. V is TRBV7-9 and J is TRBJ2-3; TRBD2 matches at 12 bases. The CDR3 loop spans 18 amino acids. V shed 1 base, J shed 4 bases, and the junction held 9 bases outside the gene matches. The germline gives CDR1 SEHNR, CDR2 FQNEAQ (reference sequence).

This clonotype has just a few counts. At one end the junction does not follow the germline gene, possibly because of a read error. Here the CDR3 reads CAGSQDRGGVVAFF. The CDR3 nucleotides read TGTGCCGGCAGCCAAGATCGGGGGGGCGTAGTAGCTTTCTTT. The chain recombines TRBV3-1 with TRBJ1-1, with a possible D match to TRBD1 (6 bases). The CDR3 loop spans 14 amino acids. Germline CDR1 reads LGHDT; CDR2 reads YNNKEL (reference sequence).

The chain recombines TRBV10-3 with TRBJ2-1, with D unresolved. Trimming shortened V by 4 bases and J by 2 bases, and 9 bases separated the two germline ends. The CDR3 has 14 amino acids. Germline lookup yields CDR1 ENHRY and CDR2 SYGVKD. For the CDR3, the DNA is TGTGCCATCAGTGGCCACATTCCCTACAATGAGCAGTTCTTC. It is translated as CAISGHIPYNEQFF.

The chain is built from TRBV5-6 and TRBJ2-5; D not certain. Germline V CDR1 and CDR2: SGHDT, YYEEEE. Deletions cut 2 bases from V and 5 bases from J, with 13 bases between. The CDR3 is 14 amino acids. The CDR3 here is CASSLGLGSETQYF. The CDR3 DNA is TGTGCCAGCAGCTTAGGTCTGGGGTCCGAGACCCAGTACTTC.

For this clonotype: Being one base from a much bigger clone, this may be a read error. Written as DNA, the CDR3 is TGTGCCAGCAGCTGGGGGGGATACGAGCAGTACTTC. Translating it yields CASSWGGYEQYF. The V call is TRBV5-6, the J call TRBJ2-7, with 7 positions matching TRBD2. V dropped 3 bases and J dropped 4; count of bases not matched to a gene: 1. Germline V gene data show CDR1 as SGHDT and CDR2 as YYEEEE. The CDR3 is 12 amino acids.

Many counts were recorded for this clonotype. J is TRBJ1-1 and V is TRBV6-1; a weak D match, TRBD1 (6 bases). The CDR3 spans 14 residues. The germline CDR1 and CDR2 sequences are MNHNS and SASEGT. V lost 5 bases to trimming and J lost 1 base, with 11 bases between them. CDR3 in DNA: TGTGCCAGCAGTACGCCGACAGGGAACACTGAAGCTTTCTTT. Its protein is CASSTPTGNTEAFF.

The CDR3 DNA is TGCAGTGCTAGGAACAGACAGTATAGCAATCAGCCCCAGCATTTT. Translated, it gives CSARNRQYSNQPQHF. The chain couples TRBV20-1 to TRBJ1-5; a possible D gene is TRBD1 (5 bases). The CDR3 consists of 15 residues. Germline V gene data show CDR1 as DFQATT and CDR2 as SNEGSKA (reference sequence). Trimming shortened V by 3 bases and J by 0 bases, and 12 bases separated the two germline ends.

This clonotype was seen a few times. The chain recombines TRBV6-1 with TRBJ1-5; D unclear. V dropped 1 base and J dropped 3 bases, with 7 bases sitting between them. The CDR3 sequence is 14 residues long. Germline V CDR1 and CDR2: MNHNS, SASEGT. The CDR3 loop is CASSEGTLNQPQHF. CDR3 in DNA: TGTGCCAGCAGTGAAGGGACCCTCAATCAGCCCCAGCATTTT.

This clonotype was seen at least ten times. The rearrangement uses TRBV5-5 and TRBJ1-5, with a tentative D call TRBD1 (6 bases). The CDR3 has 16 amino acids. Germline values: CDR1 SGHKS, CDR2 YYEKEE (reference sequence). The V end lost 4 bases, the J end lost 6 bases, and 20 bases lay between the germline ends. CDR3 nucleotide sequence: TGTGCCAGCAGCGAAGTAGCGGGACAATCGGGTCAGCCCCAGCATTTT. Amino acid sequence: CASSEVAGQSGQPQHF.

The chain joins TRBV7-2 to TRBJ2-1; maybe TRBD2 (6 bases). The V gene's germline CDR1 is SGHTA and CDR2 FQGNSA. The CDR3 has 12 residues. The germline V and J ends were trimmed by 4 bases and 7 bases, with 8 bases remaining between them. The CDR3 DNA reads TGTGCCAGCAGCTGGGACTTGAATGAGCAGTTCTTC. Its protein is CASSWDLNEQFF.

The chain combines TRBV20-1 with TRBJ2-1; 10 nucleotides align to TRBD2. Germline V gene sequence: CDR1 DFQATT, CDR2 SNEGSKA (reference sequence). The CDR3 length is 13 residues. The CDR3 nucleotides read TGCACCGGAGGAGCGGGGGGGCCAAATGAGCAGTTCTTC. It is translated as CTGGAGGPNEQFF.

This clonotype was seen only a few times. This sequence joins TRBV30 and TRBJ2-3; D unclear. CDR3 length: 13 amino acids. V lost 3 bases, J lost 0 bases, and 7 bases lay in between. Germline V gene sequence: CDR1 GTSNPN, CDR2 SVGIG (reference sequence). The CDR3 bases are TGTGCCTGGAGGCTCAGGAGCACAGATACGCAGTATTTT. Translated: CAWRLRSTDTQYF.

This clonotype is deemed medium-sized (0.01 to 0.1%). The CDR3 bases are TGTGCCAGCAGTGAGGATCAGGGTGGCACTGAAGCTTTCTTT. It codes for CASSEDQGGTEAFF. The chain joins TRBV2 to TRBJ1-1; tentatively, D is TRBD1 (5 bases). Germline V lookup: CDR1 SNHLY, CDR2 FYNNEI. The CDR3 runs to 14 residues. Deletions cut 3 bases from V and 4 bases from J, with 12 bases between.

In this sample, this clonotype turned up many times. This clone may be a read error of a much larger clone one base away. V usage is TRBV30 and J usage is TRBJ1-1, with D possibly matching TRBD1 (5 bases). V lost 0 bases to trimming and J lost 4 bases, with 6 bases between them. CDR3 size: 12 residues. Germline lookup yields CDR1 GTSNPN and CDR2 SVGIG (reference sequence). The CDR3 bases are TGTGCCTGGAGTGTAGGGGCCACTGAAGCTTTCTTT. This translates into CAWSVGATEAFF.

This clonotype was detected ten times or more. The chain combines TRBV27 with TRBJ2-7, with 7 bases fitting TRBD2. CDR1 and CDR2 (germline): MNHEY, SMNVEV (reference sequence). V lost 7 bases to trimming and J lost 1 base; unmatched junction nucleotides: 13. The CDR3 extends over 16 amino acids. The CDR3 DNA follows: TGTGCCAGCAAAATAGGGGCGGGAGCGGGGTCCTACGAGCAGTACTTC. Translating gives CASKIGAGAGSYEQYF.

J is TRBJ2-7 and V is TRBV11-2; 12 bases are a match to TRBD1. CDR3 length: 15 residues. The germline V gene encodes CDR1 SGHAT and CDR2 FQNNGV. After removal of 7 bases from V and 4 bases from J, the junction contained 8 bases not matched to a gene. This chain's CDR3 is CASIMGTGGVYEQYF. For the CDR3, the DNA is TGTGCCAGCATCATGGGGACAGGGGGCGTGTACGAGCAGTACTTC.

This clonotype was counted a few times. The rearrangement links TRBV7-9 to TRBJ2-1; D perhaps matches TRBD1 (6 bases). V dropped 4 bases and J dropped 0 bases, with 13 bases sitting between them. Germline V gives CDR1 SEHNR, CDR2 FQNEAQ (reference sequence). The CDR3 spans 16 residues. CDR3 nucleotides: TGTGCCAGCAGCTCCTCCGGGACACACTCCTACAATGAGCAGTTCTTC. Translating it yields CASSSSGTHSYNEQFF.

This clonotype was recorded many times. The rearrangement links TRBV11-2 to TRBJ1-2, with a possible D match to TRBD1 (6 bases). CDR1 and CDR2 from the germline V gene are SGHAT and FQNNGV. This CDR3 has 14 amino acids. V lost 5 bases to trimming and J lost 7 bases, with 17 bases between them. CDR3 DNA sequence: TGTGCCAGCAGCCGCGTCCAGGGGTGGCGTGGCTACACCTTC. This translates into CASSRVQGWRGYTF.

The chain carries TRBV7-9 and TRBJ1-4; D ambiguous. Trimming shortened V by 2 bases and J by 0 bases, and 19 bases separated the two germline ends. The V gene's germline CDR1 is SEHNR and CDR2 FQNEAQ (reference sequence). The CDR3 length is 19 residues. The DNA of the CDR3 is TGTGCCAGCAGCTTAACCCACATCGGAGACGTAGCAACTAATGAAAAACTGTTTTTT. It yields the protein CASSLTHIGDVATNEKLFF.

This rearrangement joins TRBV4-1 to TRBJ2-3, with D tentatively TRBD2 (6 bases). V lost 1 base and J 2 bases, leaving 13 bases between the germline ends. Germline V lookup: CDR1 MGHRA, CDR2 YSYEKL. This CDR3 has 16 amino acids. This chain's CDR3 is CASSQGSWRDTDTQYF. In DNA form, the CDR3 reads TGCGCCAGCAGCCAAGGTTCTTGGCGGGACACAGATACGCAGTATTTT.

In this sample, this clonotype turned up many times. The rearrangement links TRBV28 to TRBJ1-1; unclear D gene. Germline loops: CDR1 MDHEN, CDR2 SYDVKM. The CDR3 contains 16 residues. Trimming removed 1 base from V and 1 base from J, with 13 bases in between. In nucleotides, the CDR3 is TGTGCCAGCAGTTTATCCGTAGGGCCCCCGAACACTGAAGCTTTCTTT. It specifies CASSLSVGPPNTEAFF.